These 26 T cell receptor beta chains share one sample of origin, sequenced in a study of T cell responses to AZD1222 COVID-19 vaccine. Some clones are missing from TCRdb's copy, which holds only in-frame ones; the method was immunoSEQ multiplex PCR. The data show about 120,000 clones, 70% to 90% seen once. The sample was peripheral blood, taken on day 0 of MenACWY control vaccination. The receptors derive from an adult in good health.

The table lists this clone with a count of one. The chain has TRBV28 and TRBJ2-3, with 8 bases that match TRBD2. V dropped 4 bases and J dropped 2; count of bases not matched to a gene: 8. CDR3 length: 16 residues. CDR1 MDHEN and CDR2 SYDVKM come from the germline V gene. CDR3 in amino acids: CASSSRGGRYTDTQYF. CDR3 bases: TGTGCCAGCAGTTCCCGGGGGGGCCGCTACACAGATACGCAGTATTTT.

The CDR3 spells CASSNPGQGPYEQYF. As DNA, the CDR3 is TGTGCCAGCAGTAACCCGGGACAGGGACCCTACGAGCAGTACTTC. V is TRBV6-5 and J is TRBJ2-7, with 9 bases aligning to TRBD1. The CDR3 covers 15 residues. Germline loops: CDR1 MNHEY, CDR2 SVGAGI. Trimming took 5 bases from V and 2 from J; bases not matched to a gene: 7.

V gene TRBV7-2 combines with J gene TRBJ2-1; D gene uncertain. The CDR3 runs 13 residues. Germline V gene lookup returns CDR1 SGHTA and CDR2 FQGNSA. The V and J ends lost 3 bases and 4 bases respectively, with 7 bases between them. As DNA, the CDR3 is TGTGCCAGCAGCTTGGACGGGTACAATGAGCAGTTCTTC. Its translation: CASSLDGYNEQFF.

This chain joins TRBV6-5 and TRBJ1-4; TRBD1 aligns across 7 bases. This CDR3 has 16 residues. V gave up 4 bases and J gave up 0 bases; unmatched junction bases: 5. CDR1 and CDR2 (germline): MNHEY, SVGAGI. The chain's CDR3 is CASSSDRIATNEKLFF. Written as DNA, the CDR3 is TGTGCCAGCAGTTCGGACAGGATTGCAACTAATGAAAAACTGTTTTTT.

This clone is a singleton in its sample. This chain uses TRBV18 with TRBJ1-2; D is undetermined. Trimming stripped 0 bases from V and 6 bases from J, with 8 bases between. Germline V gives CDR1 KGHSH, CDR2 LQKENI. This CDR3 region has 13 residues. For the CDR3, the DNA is TGTGCCAGCTCACCACCTAACGAGGATGGCTACACCTTC. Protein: CASSPPNEDGYTF.

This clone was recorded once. The CDR3: CASSLRPGAGNTIYF. The DNA of the CDR3 is TGTGCCAGCAGCCTACGCCCAGGGGCTGGAAACACCATATATTTT. This chain links TRBV3-1 (or the pseudogene TRBV3-2) with TRBJ1-3, with D possibly being TRBD1 (6 bases). CDR3 length equals 15 residues. Germline V gene lookup returns CDR1 LGHDT and CDR2 YNNKEL (reference sequence). Between the trimmed V and J ends, which lost 4 bases and 2 bases, there was a span of 12 bases.

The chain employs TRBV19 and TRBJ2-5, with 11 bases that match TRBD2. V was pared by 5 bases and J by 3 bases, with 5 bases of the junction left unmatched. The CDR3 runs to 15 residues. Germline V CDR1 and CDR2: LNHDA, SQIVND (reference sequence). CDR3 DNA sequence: TGTGCCAGTAGTTTACCGGGACTAGCGGAAGAGACCCAGTACTTC. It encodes CASSLPGLAEETQYF.

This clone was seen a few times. CDR3 region: CASSLGRPSGNTIYF. CDR3 bases: TGTGCCAGCAGTCTGGGACGGCCATCTGGAAACACCATATATTTT. The rearrangement joins TRBV7-2 to TRBJ1-3; possibly TRBD1 for D (5 bases). The V end was cut by 6 bases, the J end by 1 base, with 13 bases between. The V gene's germline CDR1 is SGHTA and CDR2 FQGNSA. The CDR3 loop spans 15 amino acids.

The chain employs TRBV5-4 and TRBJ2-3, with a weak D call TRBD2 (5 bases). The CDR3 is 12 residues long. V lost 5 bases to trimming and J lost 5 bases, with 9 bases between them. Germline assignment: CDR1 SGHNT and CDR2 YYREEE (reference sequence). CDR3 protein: CASSNGGDTQYF. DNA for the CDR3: TGTGCCAGCAGTAATGGAGGAGATACGCAGTATTTT.

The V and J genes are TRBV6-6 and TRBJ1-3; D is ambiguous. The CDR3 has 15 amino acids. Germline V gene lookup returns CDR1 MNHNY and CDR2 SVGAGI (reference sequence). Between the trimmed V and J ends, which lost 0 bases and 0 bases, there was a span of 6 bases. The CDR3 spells CASSYSRSSGNTIYF. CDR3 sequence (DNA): TGTGCCAGCAGTTACTCCCGGTCCTCTGGAAACACCATATATTTT.

CDR3: CASSQVPRMETQYF. CDR3 nucleotides: TGTGCCAGCAGCCAAGTCCCTAGAATGGAGACCCAGTACTTC. The rearrangement links TRBV3-1 (or the pseudogene TRBV3-2) to TRBJ2-5; D remains ambiguous. CDR1 LGHDT and CDR2 YNNKEL come from the germline V gene (reference sequence). V was pared by 1 base and J by 5 bases, with 11 bases between. The CDR3 is 14 amino acids.

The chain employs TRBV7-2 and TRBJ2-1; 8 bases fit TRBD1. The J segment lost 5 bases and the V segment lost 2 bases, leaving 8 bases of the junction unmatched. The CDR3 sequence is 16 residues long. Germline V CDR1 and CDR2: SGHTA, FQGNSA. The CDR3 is CASSLSSGTGHNEQFF. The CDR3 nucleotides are TGTGCCAGCAGCTTAAGCTCAGGGACAGGTCACAATGAGCAGTTCTTC.

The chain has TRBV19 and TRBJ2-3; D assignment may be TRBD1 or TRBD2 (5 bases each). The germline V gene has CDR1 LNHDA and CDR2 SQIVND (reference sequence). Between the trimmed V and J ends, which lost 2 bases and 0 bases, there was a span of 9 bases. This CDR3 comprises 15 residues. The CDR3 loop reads CASSILRGSTDTQYF. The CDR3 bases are TGTGCCAGTAGTATACTGAGGGGTAGCACAGATACGCAGTATTTT.

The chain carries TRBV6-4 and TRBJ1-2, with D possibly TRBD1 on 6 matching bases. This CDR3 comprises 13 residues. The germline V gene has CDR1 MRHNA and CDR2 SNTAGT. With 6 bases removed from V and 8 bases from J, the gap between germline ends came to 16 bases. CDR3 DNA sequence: TGTGCCAGCAGCTACAGGGAGGGCGGGGGCTACACCTTC. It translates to CASSYREGGGYTF.

The CDR3 sequence: CASSLAPAPSGNTIYF. The CDR3 DNA reads as TGTGCCAGCAGCTTAGCCCCGGCCCCCTCTGGAAACACCATATATTTT. The chain has TRBV7-2 and TRBJ1-3; the D is unclear. In germline, CDR1 is SGHTA, CDR2 FQGNSA. The V end lost 0 bases, the J end lost 0 bases, and 9 bases lay between the germline ends. CDR3 length equals 16 residues.

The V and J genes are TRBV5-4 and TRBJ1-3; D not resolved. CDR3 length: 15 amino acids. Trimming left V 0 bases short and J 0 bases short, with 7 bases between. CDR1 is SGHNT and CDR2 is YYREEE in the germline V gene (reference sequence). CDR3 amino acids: CASSLGSGSGNTIYF. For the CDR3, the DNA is TGTGCCAGCAGCTTGGGGTCGGGCTCTGGAAACACCATATATTTT.

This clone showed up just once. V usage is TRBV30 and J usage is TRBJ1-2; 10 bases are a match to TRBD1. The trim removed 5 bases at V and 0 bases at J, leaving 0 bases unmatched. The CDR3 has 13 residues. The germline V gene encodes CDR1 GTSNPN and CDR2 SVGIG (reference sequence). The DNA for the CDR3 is TGTGCCTGGGGGACAGGGGCTAACTATGGCTACACCTTC. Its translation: CAWGTGANYGYTF.

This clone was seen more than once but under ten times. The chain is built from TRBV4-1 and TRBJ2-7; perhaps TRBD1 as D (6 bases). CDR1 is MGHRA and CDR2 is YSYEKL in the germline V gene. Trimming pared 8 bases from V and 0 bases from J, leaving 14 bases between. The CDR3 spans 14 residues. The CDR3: CASARAGDSYEQYF. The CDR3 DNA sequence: TGCGCCAGCGCTAGGGCAGGGGACTCCTACGAGCAGTACTTC.

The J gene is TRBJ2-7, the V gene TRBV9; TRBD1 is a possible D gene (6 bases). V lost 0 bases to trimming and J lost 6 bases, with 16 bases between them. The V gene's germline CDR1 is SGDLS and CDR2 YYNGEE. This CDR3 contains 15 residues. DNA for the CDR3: TGTGCCAGCAGCGTAGCAGGACAGACCCCCTCCGAGCAGTACTTC. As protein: CASSVAGQTPSEQYF.

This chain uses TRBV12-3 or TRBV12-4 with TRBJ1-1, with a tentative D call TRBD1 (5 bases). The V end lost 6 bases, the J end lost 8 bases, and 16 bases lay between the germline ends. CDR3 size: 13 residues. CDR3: CASSPPGGFEAFF. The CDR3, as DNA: TGTGCCAGCAGCCCACCGGGGGGATTCGAAGCTTTCTTT.

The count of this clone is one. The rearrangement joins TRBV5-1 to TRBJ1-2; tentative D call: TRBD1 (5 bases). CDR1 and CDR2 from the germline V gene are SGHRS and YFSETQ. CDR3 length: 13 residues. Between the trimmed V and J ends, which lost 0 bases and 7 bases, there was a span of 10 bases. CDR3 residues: CASSLGRDSGYTF. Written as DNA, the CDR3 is TGCGCCAGCAGCTTGGGCAGGGACTCTGGCTACACCTTC.

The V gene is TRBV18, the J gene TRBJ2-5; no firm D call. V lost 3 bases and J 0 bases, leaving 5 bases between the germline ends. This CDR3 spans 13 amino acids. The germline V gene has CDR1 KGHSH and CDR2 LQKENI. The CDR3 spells CASSPGNQETQYF. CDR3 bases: TGTGCCAGCTCACCCGGAAACCAAGAGACCCAGTACTTC.

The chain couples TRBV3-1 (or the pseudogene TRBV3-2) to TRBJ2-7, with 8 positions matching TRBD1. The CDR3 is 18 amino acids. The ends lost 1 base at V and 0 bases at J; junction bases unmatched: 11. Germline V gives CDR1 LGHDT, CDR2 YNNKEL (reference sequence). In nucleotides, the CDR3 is TGTGCCAGCAGCCAAGTCTCTTCTAGGGACAGGATCTCCTACGAGCAGTACTTC. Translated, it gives CASSQVSSRDRISYEQYF.

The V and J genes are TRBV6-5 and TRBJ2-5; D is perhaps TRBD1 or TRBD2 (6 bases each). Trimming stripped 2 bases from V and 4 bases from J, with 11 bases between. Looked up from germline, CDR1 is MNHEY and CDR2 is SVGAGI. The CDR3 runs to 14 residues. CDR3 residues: CASSYTGTLETQYF. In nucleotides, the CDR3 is TGTGCCAGCAGTTACACAGGGACTTTAGAGACCCAGTACTTC.

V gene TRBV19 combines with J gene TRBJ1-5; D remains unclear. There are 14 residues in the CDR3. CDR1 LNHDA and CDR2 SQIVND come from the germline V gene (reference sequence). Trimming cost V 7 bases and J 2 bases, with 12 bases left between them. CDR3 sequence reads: CASNDRRRNQPQHF. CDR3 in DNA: TGTGCCAGTAACGATAGAAGGCGCAATCAGCCCCAGCATTTT.

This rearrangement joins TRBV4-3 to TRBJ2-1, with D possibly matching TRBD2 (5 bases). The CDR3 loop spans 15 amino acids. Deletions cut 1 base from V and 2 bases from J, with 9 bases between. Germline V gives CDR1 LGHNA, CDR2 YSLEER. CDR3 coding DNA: TGCGCCAGCAGCCAAGGCCACGGGGCCTACAATGAGCAGTTCTTC. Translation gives CASSQGHGAYNEQFF.